The 29 T cell receptor beta chains reported below all come from one sample, sequenced in a study of blood T cell repertoires in COVID-19. Sequenced by immunoSEQ multiplex PCR; TCRdb stores in-frame clones only, minus some. The table lists fewer than 250,000 clones, around 81% of them singletons. Sample: peripheral blood. These receptors were collected from a woman aged 55-70 years with active or convalescent COVID-19.

The chain joins TRBV5-5 to TRBJ2-3; the match to TRBD2 covers 10 bases. Unmatched junction bases numbered 5, after V lost 0 bases and J lost 4 bases. The CDR3 has 16 amino acids. Per germline, CDR1 SGHKS and CDR2 YYEKEE (reference sequence). The CDR3 is CASSLGSGGSPDTQYF. Here the CDR3 DNA reads TGTGCCAGCAGCTTGGGTAGCGGGGGGTCGCCAGATACGCAGTATTTT.

The gene calls are TRBV7-2 and TRBJ2-3, with 15 bases matching TRBD2. The junction had 11 bases not matched to a gene; V was cut back by 5 bases and J by 2 bases. CDR1 and CDR2 from the germline V gene are SGHTA and FQGNSA. The CDR3 consists of 19 residues. The CDR3, as DNA: TGTGCCAGCAGCCCGGGACTAGCGGGGGGCCGCTATTACACAGATACGCAGTATTTT. Encoded protein: CASSPGLAGGRYYTDTQYF.

For the CDR3, the DNA is TGTGCCAGCAGTTTATCTAGCGGGCAAGAGACCCAGTACTTC. It translates to CASSLSSGQETQYF. The chain has TRBV28 and TRBJ2-5, with 8 bases identical to TRBD2. Unmatched junction bases numbered 0, after V lost 1 base and J lost 2 bases. Germline V lookup: CDR1 MDHEN, CDR2 SYDVKM. The CDR3 runs to 14 residues.

The chain couples TRBV7-8 to TRBJ1-2, with TRBD1 identical over 7 bases. The J segment lost 2 bases and the V segment lost 5 bases, leaving 5 bases of the junction unmatched. Germline V CDR1 and CDR2: SGHVS, FQNEAQ. The CDR3 totals 14 residues. CDR3 DNA sequence: TGTGCCAGCAGCCCAGAGACAGGGAACTATGGCTACACCTTC. Its translation is CASSPETGNYGYTF. Full variable domain (outside the CDR3, taken from reference TRBV7-8 and TRBJ1-2): GAGVSQSPRYKVAKRGQDVALRCDPISGHVSLFWYQQALGQGPEFLTYFQNEAQLDKSGLPSDRFFAERPEGSVSTLKIQRTQQEDSAVYLCASSPETGNYGYTFGSGTRLTVV.

Of note for this clone: A read error may be the cause here, since a much bigger clone is one base away. Other DNA sequences within the sample encode an identical CDR3. The gene calls are TRBV13 and TRBJ1-1; weak D call: TRBD1 (5 bases). V gave up 1 base and J gave up 3 bases, with 6 bases separating them. Germline values: CDR1 PRHDT, CDR2 FYEKMQ (reference sequence). The CDR3 extends over 13 amino acids. The CDR3 bases are TGTGCCAGCAGCTTAGCCAGGGACACTGAAGCTTTCTTT. Protein sequence: CASSLARDTEAFF.

The CDR3 coding sequence is TGTGCCAGCAGTGCCCCCGGGACAGGGAACAATCAGCCCCAGCATTTT. This encodes CASSAPGTGNNQPQHF. The chain uses TRBV6-1 and TRBJ1-5; 9 bases align to TRBD1. After removal of 4 bases from V and 3 bases from J, the junction contained 7 bases not matched to a gene. There are 16 residues in the CDR3. The germline CDR1 and CDR2 sequences are MNHNS and SASEGT.

The chain joins TRBV2 to TRBJ1-2; perhaps TRBD1 as D (6 bases). CDR1 SNHLY and CDR2 FYNNEI come from the germline V gene. This CDR3 has 16 residues. The V gene lost 4 bases and the J gene lost 2 bases, with 17 bases spanning the gap. This chain's CDR3 is CASSGPGGAVNYGYTF. In DNA, the CDR3 is TGTGCCAGCAGTGGACCCGGGGGGGCGGTGAACTATGGCTACACCTTC. Full variable domain (rest looked up from reference TRBV2 and TRBJ1-2): EPEVTQTPSHQVTQMGQEVILRCVPISNHLYFYWYRQILGQKVEFLVSFYNNEISEKSEIFDDQFSVERPDGSNFTLKIRSTKLEDSAMYFCASSGPGGAVNYGYTFGSGTRLTVV.

The CDR3 nucleotides are TGTGCCAGCAGTTACTCGAGGGGGTGGGGCTACACCTTC. It translates to CASSYSRGWGYTF. The V and J genes are TRBV6-5 and TRBJ1-2; possible D gene TRBD1, 6 bases. Germline lookup yields CDR1 MNHEY and CDR2 SVGAGI. Trimming removed 0 bases from V and 8 bases from J, with 10 bases in between. The CDR3 extends over 13 amino acids.

For the CDR3, the DNA is TGTGCCAGTAGTACCCCACAGGCATACTATGGCTACACCTTC. It specifies CASSTPQAYYGYTF. The chain is built from TRBV19 and TRBJ1-2; possibly TRBD1 for D (5 bases). Germline-derived CDR1 and CDR2 are LNHDA and SQIVND (reference sequence). The CDR3 has 14 amino acids. V lost 4 bases and J 3 bases, leaving 12 bases between the germline ends.

The V and J genes are TRBV5-1 and TRBJ2-1; D call uncertain. Trimming removed 0 bases from V and 2 bases from J, with 12 bases in between. This CDR3 has 16 amino acids. From germline, CDR1 is SGHRS and CDR2 YFSETQ. CDR3: CASSLGRVSAYNEQFF. CDR3 bases: TGCGCCAGCAGCTTGGGACGGGTCAGCGCCTACAATGAGCAGTTCTTC.

The chain employs TRBV16 and TRBJ2-7; 10 nucleotides align to TRBD2. The junction had 6 bases not matched to a gene; V was cut back by 1 base and J by 6 bases. CDR1 is KGHSY and CDR2 is FQNENV in the germline V gene. The CDR3 sequence is 15 residues long. In DNA form, the CDR3 reads TGTGCCAGCAGCCAATATAAGCGGGAGGGCCGCGAGCAGTACTTC. It encodes CASSQYKREGREQYF. Supplemented by reference TRBV16 and TRBJ2-7, the full variable domain reads GEEVAQTPKHLVRGEGQKAKLYCAPIKGHSYVFWYQQVLKNEFKFLISFQNENVFDETGMPKERFSAKCLPNSPCSLEIQATKLEDSAVYFCASSQYKREGREQYFGPGTRLTVT.

V usage is TRBV9 and J usage is TRBJ2-3, with a weak D call TRBD1 (7 bases). V gave up 4 bases and J gave up 4 bases, with 13 bases separating them. CDR1 SGDLS and CDR2 YYNGEE come from the germline V gene. The CDR3 has 14 residues. The CDR3 reads CASSRRDSPDTQYF. The CDR3 nucleotides are TGTGCCAGCAGCAGGCGGGACAGTCCAGATACGCAGTATTTT.

The V call is TRBV28, the J call TRBJ1-5, with D possibly matching TRBD1 (5 bases). Germline CDR1 reads MDHEN; CDR2 reads SYDVKM. This CDR3 has 14 residues. The ends were cut back, 7 bases at V and 7 bases at J, with 17 bases in the middle. The CDR3 coding sequence is TGTGCCAGCATCAGTGCCAGGGCGGTGCAGCCCCAGCATTTT. Translating gives CASISARAVQPQHF.

CDR3 loop: CASSPRAGSWEQYF. As DNA, the CDR3 is TGTGCCAGCAGCCCGAGAGCAGGGTCGTGGGAGCAGTACTTC. J is TRBJ2-7 and V is TRBV7-6; possibly TRBD1 for D (5 bases). The length of the CDR3 is 14 residues. CDR1 is SGHVS, CDR2 FNYEAQ, per germline. Between the trimmed V and J ends, which lost 5 bases and 7 bases, there was a span of 18 bases.

This clone was seen repeatedly, ten times or more. V is TRBV6-5 and J is TRBJ2-2, with TRBD1 as a possible D gene (6 bases). Germline V gene sequence: CDR1 MNHEY, CDR2 SVGAGI. This CDR3 is 15 amino acids long. Trimming removed 2 bases from V and 1 base from J, with 8 bases in between. DNA of the CDR3: TGTGCCAGCAGTTACCTGGGACAGAACACCGGGGAGCTGTTTTTT. Its translation: CASSYLGQNTGELFF.

The gene calls are TRBV5-1 and TRBJ2-1; 15 nucleotides match TRBD2. The germline V gene encodes CDR1 SGHRS and CDR2 YFSETQ. This CDR3 contains 17 residues. V shed 4 bases and J 8 bases; nucleotides not matched to a gene: 10. CDR3 sequence (DNA): TGCGCCAGCAGCCTAGGGACTAGCGGGAGGATCATGGATGAGCAGTTCTTC. This gives the protein CASSLGTSGRIMDEQFF.

The rearrangement uses TRBV12-5 and TRBJ2-2; possibly TRBD2 for D (6 bases). Germline V gene data show CDR1 as LGHNT and CDR2 as FRNRAP. The CDR3 loop spans 14 amino acids. V lost 3 bases, J lost 7 bases, and 12 bases lay in between. The CDR3 reads CASGFTLGSGELFF. The CDR3 DNA reads TGTGCTAGTGGTTTCACGCTCGGGAGCGGGGAGCTGTTTTTT.

The V gene is TRBV7-2, the J gene TRBJ1-6; D ambiguous. Trimming removed 5 bases at V and 8 bases at J, with 16 bases between. CDR1 is SGHTA, CDR2 FQGNSA, per germline. This CDR3 region has 15 residues. CDR3 sequence: CASSLRAQQDSPLHF. The CDR3 DNA sequence: TGTGCCAGCAGCCTGAGGGCCCAGCAGGATTCACCCCTCCACTTT.

The chain has TRBV19 and TRBJ2-7, with 11 bases aligning to TRBD2. Germline CDR1 is LNHDA and CDR2 is SQIVND (reference sequence). This CDR3 has 16 amino acids. V was clipped by 0 bases and J by 2 bases; unmatched bases: 3. The CDR3 loop is CASSIDGTSGAYEQYF. The CDR3 DNA is TGTGCCAGTAGTATAGATGGGACTAGCGGTGCCTACGAGCAGTACTTC.

V is TRBV30 and J is TRBJ2-1, with 8 positions matching TRBD1. V trimming: 4 bases; J trimming: 4 bases; junction bases outside the gene matches: 12. The V gene's germline CDR1 is GTSNPN and CDR2 SVGIG (reference sequence). There are 16 residues in the CDR3. The CDR3 spells CAWNLRLGTGYNEQFF. The CDR3 nucleotides are TGTGCCTGGAACCTCCGGCTGGGGACAGGTTACAATGAGCAGTTCTTC.

This sequence joins TRBV5-1 and TRBJ2-1; possibly TRBD2 for D (6 bases). V gave up 0 bases and J gave up 8 bases, with 15 bases separating them. Germline V gives CDR1 SGHRS, CDR2 YFSETQ. There are 15 residues in the CDR3. The CDR3 DNA is TGCGCCAGCAGCTTGGTTGGCGGGATTGCGGATGAGCAGTTCTTC. Translation: CASSLVGGIADEQFF.

This clone appeared once. The chain links TRBV28 to TRBJ2-7; 10 nucleotides match TRBD2. The CDR3 extends over 15 amino acids. CDR1 is MDHEN, CDR2 SYDVKM, per germline. V was clipped by 4 bases and J by 4 bases; unmatched bases: 7. CDR3 amino acids: CASSSPVSGGYEQYV. CDR3 coding DNA: TGTGCCAGCAGTTCCCCGGTTAGCGGGGGGTACGAGCAGTACGTC.

The CDR3 reads CASSSQGADPWGTDTQYF. The CDR3 coding sequence is TGTGCCAGCAGCTCCCAGGGGGCAGATCCCTGGGGCACAGATACGCAGTATTTT. The rearrangement links TRBV7-9 to TRBJ2-3; 8 bases map to TRBD1. Germline loops: CDR1 SEHNR, CDR2 FQNEAQ (reference sequence). The junction had 13 bases not matched to a gene; V was cut back by 4 bases and J by 1 base. CDR3 size: 18 residues.

This chain's CDR3 is CASSQDEGGRGTEAFF. In DNA, the CDR3 is TGCGCCAGCAGCCAAGATGAGGGGGGGCGCGGCACTGAAGCTTTCTTT. V gene TRBV4-1 combines with J gene TRBJ1-1; tentatively, D is TRBD1 (6 bases). CDR3 length: 16 amino acids. Per germline, CDR1 MGHRA and CDR2 YSYEKL. V lost 0 bases to trimming and J lost 4 bases, with 15 bases between them.

The chain is built from TRBV9 and TRBJ2-3, with TRBD2 matching 13 bases. J lost 3 bases, V lost 3 bases, and 1 base had no gene match. The CDR3 runs to 15 residues. Germline assignment: CDR1 SGDLS and CDR2 YYNGEE. CDR3 residues: CASSEGLAGTDTQYF. The CDR3 DNA follows: TGTGCCAGCAGCGAGGGACTAGCGGGGACAGATACGCAGTATTTT.

The chain carries TRBV2 and TRBJ2-1, with a tentative D call TRBD2 (6 bases). The CDR3 runs to 15 residues. V gave up 6 bases and J gave up 1 base, with 13 bases separating them. Germline-derived CDR1 and CDR2 are SNHLY and FYNNEI. The CDR3 reads CASSNRDLSYNEQFF. CDR3 DNA: TGTGCCAGCAGCAACCGGGACTTATCCTACAATGAGCAGTTCTTC.

J is TRBJ2-3 and V is TRBV3-1 (or the pseudogene TRBV3-2); D remains ambiguous. There are 14 residues in the CDR3. The V end was cut by 3 bases, the J end by 1 base, with 8 bases between. Per germline, CDR1 LGHDT and CDR2 YNNKEL (reference sequence). CDR3: CASSHSTRTDTQYF. The CDR3, as DNA: TGTGCCAGCAGCCACTCTACGCGCACAGATACGCAGTATTTT.

CDR3 in DNA: TGTGCCAGCAGCTGGACTAACACCGGGGAGCTGTTTTTT. Translated, it gives CASSWTNTGELFF. The chain recombines TRBV5-5 with TRBJ2-2, with D tentatively TRBD2 (5 bases). Trimming shortened V by 3 bases and J by 2 bases, and 5 bases separated the two germline ends. Per germline, CDR1 SGHKS and CDR2 YYEKEE (reference sequence). This CDR3 comprises 13 residues.

The rearrangement links TRBV15 to TRBJ2-7; TRBD2 aligns across 14 bases. The length of the CDR3 is 20 residues. Germline lookup yields CDR1 LNHNV and CDR2 YYDKDF (reference sequence). V shed 2 bases and J 2 bases; nucleotides not matched to a gene: 14. CDR3 sequence: CATSRSTGLAGDSGTYEQYV. The DNA for the CDR3 is TGTGCCACCAGCAGATCAACGGGACTAGCGGGGGACTCCGGGACCTACGAGCAGTACGTC.